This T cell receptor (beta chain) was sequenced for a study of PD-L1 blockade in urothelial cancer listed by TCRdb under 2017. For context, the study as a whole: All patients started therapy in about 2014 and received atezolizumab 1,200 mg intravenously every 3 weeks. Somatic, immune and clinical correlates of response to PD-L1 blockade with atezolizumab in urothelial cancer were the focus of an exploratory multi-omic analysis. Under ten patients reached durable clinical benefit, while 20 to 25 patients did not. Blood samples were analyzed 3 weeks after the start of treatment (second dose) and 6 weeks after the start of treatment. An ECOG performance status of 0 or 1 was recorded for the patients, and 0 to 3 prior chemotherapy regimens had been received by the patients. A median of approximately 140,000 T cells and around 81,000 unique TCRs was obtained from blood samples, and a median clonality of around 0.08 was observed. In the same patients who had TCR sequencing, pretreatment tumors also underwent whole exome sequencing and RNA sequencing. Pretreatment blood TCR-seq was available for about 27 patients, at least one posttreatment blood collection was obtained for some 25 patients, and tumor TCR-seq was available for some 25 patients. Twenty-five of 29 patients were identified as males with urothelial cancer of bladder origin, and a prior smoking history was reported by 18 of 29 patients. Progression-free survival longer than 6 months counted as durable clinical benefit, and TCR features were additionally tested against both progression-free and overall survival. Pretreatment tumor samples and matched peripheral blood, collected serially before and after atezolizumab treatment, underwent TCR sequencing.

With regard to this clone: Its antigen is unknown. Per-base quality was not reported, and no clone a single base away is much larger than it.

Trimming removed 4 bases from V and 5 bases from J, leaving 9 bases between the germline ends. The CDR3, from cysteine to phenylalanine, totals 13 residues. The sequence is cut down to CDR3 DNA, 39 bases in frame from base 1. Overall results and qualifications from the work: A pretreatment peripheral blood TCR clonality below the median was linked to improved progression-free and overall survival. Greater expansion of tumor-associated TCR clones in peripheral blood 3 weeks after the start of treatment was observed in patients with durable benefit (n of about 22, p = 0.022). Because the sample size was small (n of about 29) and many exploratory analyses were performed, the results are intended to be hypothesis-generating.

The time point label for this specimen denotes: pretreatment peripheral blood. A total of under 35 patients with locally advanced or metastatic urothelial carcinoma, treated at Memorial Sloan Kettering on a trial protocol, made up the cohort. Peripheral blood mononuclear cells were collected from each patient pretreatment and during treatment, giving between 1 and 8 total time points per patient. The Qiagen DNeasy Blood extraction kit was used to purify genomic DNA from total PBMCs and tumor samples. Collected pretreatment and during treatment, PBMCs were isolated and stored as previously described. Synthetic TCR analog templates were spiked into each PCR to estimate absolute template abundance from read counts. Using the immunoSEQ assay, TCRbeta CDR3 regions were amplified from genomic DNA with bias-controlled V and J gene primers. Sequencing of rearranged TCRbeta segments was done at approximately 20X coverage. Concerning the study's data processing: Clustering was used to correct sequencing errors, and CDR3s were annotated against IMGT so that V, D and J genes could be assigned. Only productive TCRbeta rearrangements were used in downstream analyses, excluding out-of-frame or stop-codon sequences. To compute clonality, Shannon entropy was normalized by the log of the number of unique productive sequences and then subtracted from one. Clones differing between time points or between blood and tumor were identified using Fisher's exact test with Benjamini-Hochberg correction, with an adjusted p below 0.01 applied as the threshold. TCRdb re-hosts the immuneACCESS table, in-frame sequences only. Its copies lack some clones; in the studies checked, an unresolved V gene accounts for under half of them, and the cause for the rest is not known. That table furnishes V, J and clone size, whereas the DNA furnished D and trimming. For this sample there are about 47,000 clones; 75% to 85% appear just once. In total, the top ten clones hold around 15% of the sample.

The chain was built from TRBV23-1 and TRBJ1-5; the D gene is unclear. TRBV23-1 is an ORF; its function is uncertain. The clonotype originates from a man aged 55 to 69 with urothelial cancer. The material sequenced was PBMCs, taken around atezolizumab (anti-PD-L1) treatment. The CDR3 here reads CASSRAGDQPQHF. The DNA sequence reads TGCGCCAGCAGTCGGGCAGGTGATCAGCCCCAGCATTTT.